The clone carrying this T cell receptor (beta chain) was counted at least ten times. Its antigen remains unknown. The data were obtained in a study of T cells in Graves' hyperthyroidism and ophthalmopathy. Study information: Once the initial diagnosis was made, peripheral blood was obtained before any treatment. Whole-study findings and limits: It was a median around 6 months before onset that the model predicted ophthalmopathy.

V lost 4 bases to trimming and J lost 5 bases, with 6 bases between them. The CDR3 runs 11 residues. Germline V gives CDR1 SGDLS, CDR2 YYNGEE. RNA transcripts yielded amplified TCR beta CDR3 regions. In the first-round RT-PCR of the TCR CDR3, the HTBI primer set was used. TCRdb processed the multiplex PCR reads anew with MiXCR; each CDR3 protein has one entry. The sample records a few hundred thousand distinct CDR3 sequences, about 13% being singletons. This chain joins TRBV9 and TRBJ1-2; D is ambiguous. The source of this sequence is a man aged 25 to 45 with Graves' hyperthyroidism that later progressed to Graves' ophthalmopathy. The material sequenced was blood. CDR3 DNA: TGTGCCAGCAGCACCCTATATGGCTACACCTTC. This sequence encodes CASSTLYGYTF.